This T cell receptor beta chain was found in a study of blood T cell repertoires in COVID-19. The wider study: T cells, B-cell-depleted T cells, or PBMCs provided the cDNA or gDNA that served as material.

Repertoires were generated with immunoSEQ multiplex PCR, while TCRdb's copy carries only in-frame clones and drops some. The sample carries about 340,000 clones, 86% recorded once. V was cut by 7 bases and J by 4 bases, with 10 bases left in between. The CDR3 has 12 amino acids. Per the germline V gene, CDR1 is SGHNT and CDR2 is YYREEE (reference sequence). The chain couples TRBV5-4 to TRBJ2-3; D is unclear. This sequence originates from a middle-aged woman with acute COVID-19. What was sequenced was PBMCs or T cells enriched from blood (not recorded which). CDR3 loop: CASGLLADTQYF. The CDR3 bases are TGTGCCAGCGGTCTCTTAGCAGATACGCAGTATTTT.